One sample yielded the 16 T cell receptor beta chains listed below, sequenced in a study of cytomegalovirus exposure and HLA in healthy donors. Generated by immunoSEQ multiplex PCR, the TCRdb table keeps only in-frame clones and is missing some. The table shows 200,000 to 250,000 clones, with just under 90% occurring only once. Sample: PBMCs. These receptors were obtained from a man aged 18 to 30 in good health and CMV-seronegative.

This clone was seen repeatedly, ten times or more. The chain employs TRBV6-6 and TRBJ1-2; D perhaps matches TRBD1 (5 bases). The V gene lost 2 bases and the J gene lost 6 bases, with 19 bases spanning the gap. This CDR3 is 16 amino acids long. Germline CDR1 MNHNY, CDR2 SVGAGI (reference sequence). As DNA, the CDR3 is TGTGCCAGCAGTTACCTCCCTCCCCTAGACAGAGATGGCTACACCTTC. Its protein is CASSYLPPLDRDGYTF.

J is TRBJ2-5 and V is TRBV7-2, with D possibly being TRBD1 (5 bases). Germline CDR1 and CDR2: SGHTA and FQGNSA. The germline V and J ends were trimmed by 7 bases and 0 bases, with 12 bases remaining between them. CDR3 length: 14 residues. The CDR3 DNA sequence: TGTGCCAGCACCACTTACAGGAACCAAGAGACCCAGTACTTC. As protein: CASTTYRNQETQYF.

DNA for the CDR3: TGTGCCAGCAAGCCCCAGGGGATAAATTACAATGAGCAGTTCTTC. The encoded protein is CASKPQGINYNEQFF. The V gene is TRBV6-1, the J gene TRBJ2-1, with a possible D match to TRBD1 (6 bases). CDR1 and CDR2 (germline): MNHNS, SASEGT. V dropped 7 bases and J dropped 4 bases, with 17 bases sitting between them. CDR3 length equals 15 residues.

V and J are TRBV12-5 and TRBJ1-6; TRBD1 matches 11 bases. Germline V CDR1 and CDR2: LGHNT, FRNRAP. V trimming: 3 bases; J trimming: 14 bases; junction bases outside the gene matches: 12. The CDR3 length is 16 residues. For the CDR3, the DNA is TGTGCTAGTGGTTTCGGTGTGGGGACAGGGGGTTTCACCCTCCACTTT. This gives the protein CASGFGVGTGGFTLHF.

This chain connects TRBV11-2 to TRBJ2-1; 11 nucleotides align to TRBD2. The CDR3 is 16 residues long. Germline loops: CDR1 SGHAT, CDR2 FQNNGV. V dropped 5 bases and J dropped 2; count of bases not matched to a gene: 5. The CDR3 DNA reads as TGTGCCAGCAGCGCCCTAGCGGGAGGTACCTACAATGAGCAGTTCTTC. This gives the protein CASSALAGGTYNEQFF.

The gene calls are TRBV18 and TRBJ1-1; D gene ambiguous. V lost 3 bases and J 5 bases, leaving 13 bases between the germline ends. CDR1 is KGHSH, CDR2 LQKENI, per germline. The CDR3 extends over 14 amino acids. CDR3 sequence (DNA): TGTGCCAGCTCACCTTCCATTGGAGGTACTGAAGCTTTCTTT. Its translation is CASSPSIGGTEAFF.

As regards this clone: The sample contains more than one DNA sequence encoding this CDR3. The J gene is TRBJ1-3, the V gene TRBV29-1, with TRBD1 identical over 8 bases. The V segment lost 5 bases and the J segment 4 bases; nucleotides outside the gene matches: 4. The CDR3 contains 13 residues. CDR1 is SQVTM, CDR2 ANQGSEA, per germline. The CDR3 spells CSVQGARGNTIYF. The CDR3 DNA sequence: TGCAGCGTTCAGGGGGCGAGAGGAAACACCATATATTTT.

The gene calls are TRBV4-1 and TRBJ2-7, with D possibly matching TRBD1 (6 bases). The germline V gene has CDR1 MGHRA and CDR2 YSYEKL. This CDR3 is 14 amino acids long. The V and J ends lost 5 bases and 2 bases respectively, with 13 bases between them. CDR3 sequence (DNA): TGCGCCAGCAGCAAGACAGACAGGCCCTACGAGCAGTACTTC. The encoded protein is CASSKTDRPYEQYF.

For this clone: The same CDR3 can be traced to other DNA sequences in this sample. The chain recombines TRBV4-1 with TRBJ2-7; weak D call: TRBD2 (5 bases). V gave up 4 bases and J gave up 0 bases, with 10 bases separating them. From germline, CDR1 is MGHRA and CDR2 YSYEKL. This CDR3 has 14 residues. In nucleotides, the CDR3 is TGCGCCAGCAGCCGGACGGGAAGCTCCTACGAGCAGTACTTC. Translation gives CASSRTGSSYEQYF.

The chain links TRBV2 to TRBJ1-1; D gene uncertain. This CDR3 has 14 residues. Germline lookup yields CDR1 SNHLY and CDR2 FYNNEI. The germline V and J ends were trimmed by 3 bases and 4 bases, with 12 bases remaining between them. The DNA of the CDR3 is TGTGCCAGCAGTGAGATCTCGGTTGGCACTGAAGCTTTCTTT. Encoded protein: CASSEISVGTEAFF.

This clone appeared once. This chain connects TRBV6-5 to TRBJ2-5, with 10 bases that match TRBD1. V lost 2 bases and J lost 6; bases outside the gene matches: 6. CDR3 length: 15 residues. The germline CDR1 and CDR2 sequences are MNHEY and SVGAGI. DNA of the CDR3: TGTGCCAGCAGTTACGGGACAGGGGAGGTAAAGACCCAGTACTTC. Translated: CASSYGTGEVKTQYF.

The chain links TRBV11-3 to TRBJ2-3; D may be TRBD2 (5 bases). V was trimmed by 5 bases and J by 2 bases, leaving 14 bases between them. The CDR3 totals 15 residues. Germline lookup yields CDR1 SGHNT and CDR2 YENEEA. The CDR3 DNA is TGTGCCAGCAGCGCATGGTCCGGGGACACAGATACGCAGTATTTT. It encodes CASSAWSGDTDTQYF.

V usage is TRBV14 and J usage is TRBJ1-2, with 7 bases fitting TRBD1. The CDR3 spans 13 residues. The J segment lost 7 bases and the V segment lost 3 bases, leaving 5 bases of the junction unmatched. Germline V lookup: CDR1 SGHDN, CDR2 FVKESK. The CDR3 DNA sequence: TGTGCCAGCAGCCAGGGACAGTACGCTGGCTACACCTTC. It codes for CASSQGQYAGYTF.

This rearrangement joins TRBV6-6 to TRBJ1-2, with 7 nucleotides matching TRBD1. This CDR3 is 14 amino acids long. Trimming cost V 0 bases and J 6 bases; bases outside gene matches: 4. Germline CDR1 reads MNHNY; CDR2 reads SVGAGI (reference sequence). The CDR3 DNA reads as TGTGCCAGCAGTTACTCGGCTCAGGGGGATGGCTACACCTTC. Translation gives CASSYSAQGDGYTF.

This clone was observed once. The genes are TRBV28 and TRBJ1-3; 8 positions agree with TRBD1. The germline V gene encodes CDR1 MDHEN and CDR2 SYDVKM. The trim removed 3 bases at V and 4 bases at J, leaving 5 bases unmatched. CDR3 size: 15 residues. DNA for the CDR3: TGTGCCAGCAGTTTGGCAGGGGGCCCCGGAAACACCATATATTTT. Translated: CASSLAGGPGNTIYF.

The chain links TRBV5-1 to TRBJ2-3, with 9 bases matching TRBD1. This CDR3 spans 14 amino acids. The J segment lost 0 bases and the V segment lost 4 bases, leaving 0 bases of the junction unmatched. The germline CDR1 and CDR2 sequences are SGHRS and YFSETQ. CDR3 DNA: TGCGCCAGCAGCGGGACAGGGAGCACAGATACGCAGTATTTT. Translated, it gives CASSGTGSTDTQYF.